The clone carrying this TCR beta chain was seen a few times. Specified time point: patch test 2, 6 weeks after DPC sensitization. Documented treatment: therapeutic diphenylcyclopropenone sensitization with weekly scalp DPC. The CDR3 spans 14 residues. Trimming removed 6 bases at V and 4 bases at J, with 13 bases between. Germline V lookup: CDR1 MNHEY, CDR2 SVGEGT. TCRdb reprocessed the RACE reads via MiXCR and lists one record per CDR3 protein. The profile shows approximately 97,000 distinct CDR3 sequences, over 10% of them singletons. The entry originates in a study of human T cells and chemical hapten exposure.

This clonotype was obtained from a woman aged 40 to 50 with alopecia areata. Some clones in this sample may be carry-over from other donors' samples. This chain uses TRBV6-2 or TRBV6-3 with TRBJ2-1, with no clear D. This material consisted of whole blood, taken in connection with sensitization to the hapten diphenylcyclopropenone (DPC). The DNA of the CDR3 is TGTGCCAGCAGACCCCCCGGCTTTTACAATGAGCAGTTCTTC. It translates to CASRPPGFYNEQFF.